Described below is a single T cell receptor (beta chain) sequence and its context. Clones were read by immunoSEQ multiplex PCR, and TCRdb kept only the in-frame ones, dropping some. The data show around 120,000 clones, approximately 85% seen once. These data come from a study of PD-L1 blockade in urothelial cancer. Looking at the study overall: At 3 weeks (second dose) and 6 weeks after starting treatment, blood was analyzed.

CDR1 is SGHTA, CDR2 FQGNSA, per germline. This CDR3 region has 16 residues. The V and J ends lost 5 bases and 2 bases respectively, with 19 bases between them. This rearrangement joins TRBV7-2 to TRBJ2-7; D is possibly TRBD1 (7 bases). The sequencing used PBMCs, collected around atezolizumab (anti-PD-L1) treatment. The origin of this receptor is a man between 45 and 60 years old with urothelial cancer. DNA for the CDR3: TGTGCCAGCAGCACCCGCGGGACAGCTTTCACCTACGAGCAGTACTTC. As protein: CASSTRGTAFTYEQYF.